The sequence of this TCR beta chain was determined in a study of cytomegalovirus exposure and HLA in healthy donors. Broader study findings: In a later analysis, donors in an Asian-associated ancestry cluster reportedly had fewer N-insertions in productive TCRs than the cohort mean. Sequences of the TCR beta chain were said to predict the HLA-A and HLA-B alleles of most subjects accurately.

Amplification used 60 Vbeta primers and 13 Jbeta primers. Per the authors' pipeline: In a later analysis, of some 80 million unique beta chains, roughly 9.9 million appeared in at least two donors. Assay: immunoSEQ multiplex PCR; the TCRdb copy retains only in-frame clones and omits some. V, J and clone size are taken as reported in that table, and D and trimming were inferred from the DNA itself. Among 240,000 or so clones listed, approximately 81% were seen once. As concerns this clone: Antigen unknown.

Germline V lookup: CDR1 SGHTA, CDR2 FQGTGA. V was pared by 1 base and J by 9 bases, with 23 bases between. The CDR3 loop spans 17 amino acids. This sequence joins TRBV7-3 and TRBJ2-3; a weak D match, TRBD2 (6 bases). The receptor's source is an older woman in good health and CMV-seropositive. Material for sequencing was PBMCs. CDR3 nucleotide sequence: TGTGCCAGCAGCTTAAGAGTGGGGCGGGACGGGGGTGGGACGCAGTATTTT. Translation gives CASSLRVGRDGGGTQYF.